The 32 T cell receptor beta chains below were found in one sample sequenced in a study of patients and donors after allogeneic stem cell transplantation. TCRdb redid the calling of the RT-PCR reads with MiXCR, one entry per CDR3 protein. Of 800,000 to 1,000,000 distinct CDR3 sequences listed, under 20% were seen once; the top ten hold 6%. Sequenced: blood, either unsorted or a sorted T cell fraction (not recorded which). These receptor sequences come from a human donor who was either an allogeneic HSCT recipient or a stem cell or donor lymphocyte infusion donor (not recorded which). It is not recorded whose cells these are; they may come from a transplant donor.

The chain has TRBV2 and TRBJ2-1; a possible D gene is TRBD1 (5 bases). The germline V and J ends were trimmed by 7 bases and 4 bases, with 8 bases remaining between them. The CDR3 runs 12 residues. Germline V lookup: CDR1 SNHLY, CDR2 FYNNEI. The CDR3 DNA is TGTGCCAGCACGGACACGTACAATGAGCAGTTCTTC. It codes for CASTDTYNEQFF.

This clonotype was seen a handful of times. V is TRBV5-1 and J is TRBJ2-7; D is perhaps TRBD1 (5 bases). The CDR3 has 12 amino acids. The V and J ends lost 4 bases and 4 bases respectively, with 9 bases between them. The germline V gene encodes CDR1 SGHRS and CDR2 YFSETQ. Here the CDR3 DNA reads TGCGCCAGCAGCACCGACAGATACGAGCAGTACTTC. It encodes CASSTDRYEQYF. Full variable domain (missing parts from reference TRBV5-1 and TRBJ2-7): KAGVTQTPRYLIKTRGQQVTLSCSPISGHRSVSWYQQTPGQGLQFLFEYFSETQRNKGNFPGRFSGRQFSNSRSEMNVSTLELGDSALYLCASSTDRYEQYFGPGTRLTVT.

CDR3 coding DNA: TGCAGCGTTGACTCCCCTGTGCCCCAGCATTTT. The encoded protein is CSVDSPVPQHF. This chain links TRBV29-1 with TRBJ1-5; D call uncertain. The V gene's germline CDR1 is SQVTM and CDR2 ANQGSEA. Trimming removed 3 bases from V and 9 bases from J, with 9 bases in between. This CDR3 is built from 11 residues.

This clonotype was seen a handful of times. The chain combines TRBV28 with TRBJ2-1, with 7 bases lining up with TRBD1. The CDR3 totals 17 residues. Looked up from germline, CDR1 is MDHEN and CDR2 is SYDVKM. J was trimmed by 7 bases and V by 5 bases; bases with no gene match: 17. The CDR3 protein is CASSLLPGQNIENEQFF. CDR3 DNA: TGTGCCAGCAGTCTTCTCCCGGGACAGAATATCGAAAATGAGCAGTTCTTC.

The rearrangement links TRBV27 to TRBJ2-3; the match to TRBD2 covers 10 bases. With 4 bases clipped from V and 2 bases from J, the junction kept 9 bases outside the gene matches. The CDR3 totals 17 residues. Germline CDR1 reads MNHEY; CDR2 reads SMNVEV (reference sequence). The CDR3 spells CASSSLPLAGDTDTQYF. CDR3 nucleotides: TGTGCCAGCAGTTCACTGCCTCTAGCGGGGGACACAGATACGCAGTATTTT.

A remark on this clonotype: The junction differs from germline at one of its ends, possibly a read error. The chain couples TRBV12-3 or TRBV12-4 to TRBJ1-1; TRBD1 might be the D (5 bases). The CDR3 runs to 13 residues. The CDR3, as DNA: TGTGCCAGCAGACTCGGCCGGGGCACTGAAGCTTACTTT. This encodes CASRLGRGTEAYF.

The CDR3 sequence is CASSQEGGGAKPEKLFF. The CDR3 region has the DNA TGCGCCAGCAGCCAAGAAGGAGGAGGGGCGAAGCCCGAAAAACTGTTTTTT. This chain links TRBV4-3 with TRBJ1-4; D possibly corresponds to TRBD1 (5 bases). Germline V gene sequence: CDR1 LGHNA, CDR2 YSLEER. V was cut by 0 bases and J by 8 bases, with 19 bases left in between. CDR3 length: 17 amino acids.

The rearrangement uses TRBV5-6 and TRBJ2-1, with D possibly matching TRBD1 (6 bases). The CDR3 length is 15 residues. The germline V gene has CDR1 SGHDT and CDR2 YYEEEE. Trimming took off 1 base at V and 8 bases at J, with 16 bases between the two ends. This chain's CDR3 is CASSLRSTGKDEQFF. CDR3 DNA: TGTGCCAGCAGCTTGCGATCTACAGGGAAGGATGAGCAGTTCTTC.

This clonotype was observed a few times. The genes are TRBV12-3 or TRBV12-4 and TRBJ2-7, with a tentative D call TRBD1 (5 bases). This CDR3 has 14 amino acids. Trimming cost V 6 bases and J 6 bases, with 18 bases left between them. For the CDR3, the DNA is TGTGCCAGCAGAGTTTCAGGGTTCCTCGGCGAGCAGTACTTC. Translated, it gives CASRVSGFLGEQYF.

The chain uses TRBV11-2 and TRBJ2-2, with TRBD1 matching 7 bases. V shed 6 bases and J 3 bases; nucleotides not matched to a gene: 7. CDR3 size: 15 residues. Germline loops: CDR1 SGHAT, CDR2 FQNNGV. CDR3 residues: CASRGDRDYTGELFF. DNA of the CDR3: TGTGCCAGCAGGGGTGACAGGGATTACACCGGGGAGCTGTTTTTT.

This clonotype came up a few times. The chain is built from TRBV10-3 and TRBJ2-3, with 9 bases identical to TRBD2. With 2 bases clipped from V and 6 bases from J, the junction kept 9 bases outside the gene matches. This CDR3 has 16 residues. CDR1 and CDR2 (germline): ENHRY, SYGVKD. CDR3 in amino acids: CAISERSSGTVDTQYF. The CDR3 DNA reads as TGTGCCATCAGTGAGAGGTCTAGCGGGACGGTTGATACGCAGTATTTT.

The CDR3 here is CASSSPLLAGFPSSYEQYF. The CDR3 DNA is TGTGCCAGCAGTTCACCCCTACTAGCGGGGTTCCCGAGCTCCTACGAGCAGTACTTC. The V gene is TRBV28, the J gene TRBJ2-7; 10 bases are shared with TRBD2. This CDR3 has 19 amino acids. V shed 4 bases, J shed 0 bases, and the junction held 15 bases outside the gene matches. Per the germline V gene, CDR1 is MDHEN and CDR2 is SYDVKM.

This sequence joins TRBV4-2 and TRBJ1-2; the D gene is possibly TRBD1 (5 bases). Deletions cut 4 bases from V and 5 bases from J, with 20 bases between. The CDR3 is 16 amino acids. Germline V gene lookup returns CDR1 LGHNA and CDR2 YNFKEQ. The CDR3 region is CASSPRGGERAYGYTF. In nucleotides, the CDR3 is TGTGCCAGCAGCCCTAGAGGAGGGGAACGGGCGTATGGCTACACCTTC.

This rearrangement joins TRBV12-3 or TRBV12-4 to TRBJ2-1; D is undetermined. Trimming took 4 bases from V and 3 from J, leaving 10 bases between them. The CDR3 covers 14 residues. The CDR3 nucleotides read TGTGCCAGCAGTTGGCAAATGGGCTACAATGAGCAGTTCTTC. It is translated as CASSWQMGYNEQFF.

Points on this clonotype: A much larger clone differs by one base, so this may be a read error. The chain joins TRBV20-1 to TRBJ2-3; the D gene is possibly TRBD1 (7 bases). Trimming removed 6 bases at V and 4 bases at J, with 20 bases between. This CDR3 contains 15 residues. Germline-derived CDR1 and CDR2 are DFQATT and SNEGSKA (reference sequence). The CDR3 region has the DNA TGCAGTGCCTCAGGGGGGTCGGGCACTGCAGATACGCAGTATTTT. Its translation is CSASGGSGTADTQYF.

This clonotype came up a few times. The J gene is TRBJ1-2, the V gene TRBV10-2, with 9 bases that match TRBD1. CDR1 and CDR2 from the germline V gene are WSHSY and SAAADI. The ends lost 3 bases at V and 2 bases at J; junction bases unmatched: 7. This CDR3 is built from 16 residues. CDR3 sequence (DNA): TGCGCCAGCAGTGATAAGTACAGGGGGCAAAACTATGGCTACACCTTC. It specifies CASSDKYRGQNYGYTF.

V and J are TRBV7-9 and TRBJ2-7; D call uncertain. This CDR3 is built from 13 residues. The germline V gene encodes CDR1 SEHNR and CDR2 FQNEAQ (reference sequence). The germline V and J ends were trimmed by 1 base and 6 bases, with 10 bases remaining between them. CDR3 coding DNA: TGTGCCAGCAGCTTAGGATCGCCGGCCGAGCAGTACTTC. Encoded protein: CASSLGSPAEQYF.

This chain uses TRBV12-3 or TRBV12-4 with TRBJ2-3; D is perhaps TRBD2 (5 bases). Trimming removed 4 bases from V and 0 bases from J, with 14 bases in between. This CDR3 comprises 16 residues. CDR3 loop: CASSSLDSTSTDTQYF. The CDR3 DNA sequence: TGTGCCAGCAGTTCACTGGACTCAACTAGCACAGATACGCAGTATTTT.

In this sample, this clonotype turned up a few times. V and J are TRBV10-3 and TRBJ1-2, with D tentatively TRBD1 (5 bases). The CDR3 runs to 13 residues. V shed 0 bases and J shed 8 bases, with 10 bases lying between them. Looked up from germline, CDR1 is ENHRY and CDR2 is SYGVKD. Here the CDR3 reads CAISESARDGYTF. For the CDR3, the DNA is TGTGCCATCAGTGAGTCCGCCAGGGACGGCTACACCTTC.

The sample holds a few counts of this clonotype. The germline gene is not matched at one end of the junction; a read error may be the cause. CDR3 in DNA: TGCGCCAGCAGATTGGAACTGGGAGGCGCCTACGAGCAGTACTTC. Protein product: CASRLELGGAYEQYF. This sequence joins TRBV5-1 and TRBJ2-7; D might be TRBD2 (6 bases). The CDR3 runs 15 residues. Germline lookup yields CDR1 SGHRS and CDR2 YFSETQ. Based on the CDR3 plus reference TRBV5-1 and TRBJ2-7, the full variable domain is KAGVTQTPRYLIKTRGQQVTLSCSPISGHRSVSWYQQTPGQGLQFLFEYFSETQRNKGNFPGRFSGRQFSNSRSEMNVSTLELGDSALYLCASRLELGGAYEQYFGPGTRLTVT.

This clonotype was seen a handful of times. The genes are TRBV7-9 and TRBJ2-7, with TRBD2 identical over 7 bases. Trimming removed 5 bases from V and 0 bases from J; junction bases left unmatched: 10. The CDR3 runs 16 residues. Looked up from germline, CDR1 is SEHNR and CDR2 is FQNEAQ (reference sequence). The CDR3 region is CASSPDLAASSYEQYF. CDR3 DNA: TGTGCCAGCAGCCCAGATCTAGCGGCAAGCTCCTACGAGCAGTACTTC. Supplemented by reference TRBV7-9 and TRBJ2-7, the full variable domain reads DTGVSQNPRHKITKRGQNVTFRCDPISEHNRLYWYRQTLGQGPEFLTYFQNEAQLEKSRLLSDRFSAERPKGSFSTLEIQRTEQGDSAMYLCASSPDLAASSYEQYFGPGTRLTVT.

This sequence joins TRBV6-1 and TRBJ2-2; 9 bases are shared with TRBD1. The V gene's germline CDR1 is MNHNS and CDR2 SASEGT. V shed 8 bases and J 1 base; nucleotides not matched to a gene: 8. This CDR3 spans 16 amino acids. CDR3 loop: CASQKRQGVNTGELFF. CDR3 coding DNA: TGTGCCAGCCAAAAGAGACAGGGGGTGAACACCGGGGAGCTGTTTTTT.

DNA for the CDR3: TGCGCCAGCAGCTTGGTACAAGCGGGAGGGTACAATGAGCAGTTCTTC. Protein: CASSLVQAGGYNEQFF. The chain links TRBV5-1 to TRBJ2-1, with 10 bases fitting TRBD2. The trim removed 0 bases at V and 4 bases at J, leaving 4 bases unmatched. In germline, CDR1 is SGHRS, CDR2 YFSETQ. This CDR3 is built from 16 residues.

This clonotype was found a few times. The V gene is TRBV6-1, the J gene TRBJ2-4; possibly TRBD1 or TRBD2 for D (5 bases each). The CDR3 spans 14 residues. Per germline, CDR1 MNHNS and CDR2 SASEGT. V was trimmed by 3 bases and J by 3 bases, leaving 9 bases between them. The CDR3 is CASSDGALKNIQYF. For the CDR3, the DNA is TGTGCCAGCAGTGACGGGGCGCTCAAAAACATTCAGTACTTC.

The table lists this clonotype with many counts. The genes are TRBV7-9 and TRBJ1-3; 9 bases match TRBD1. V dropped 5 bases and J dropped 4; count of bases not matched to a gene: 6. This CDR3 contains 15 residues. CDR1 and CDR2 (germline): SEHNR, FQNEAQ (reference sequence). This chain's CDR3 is CASSPTGGSGNTIYF. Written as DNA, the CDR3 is TGTGCCAGCAGCCCCACAGGGGGCTCAGGAAACACCATATATTTT.

CDR3 DNA: TGTGCCAGCAGCTTAGGGATCTCCGAAGCTTTCTTT. This sequence encodes CASSLGISEAFF. The chain has TRBV7-9 and TRBJ1-1; no clear D. This CDR3 has 12 amino acids. CDR1 and CDR2 (germline): SEHNR, FQNEAQ (reference sequence). V was shortened by 1 base and J by 8 bases, with 8 bases between the two germline ends.

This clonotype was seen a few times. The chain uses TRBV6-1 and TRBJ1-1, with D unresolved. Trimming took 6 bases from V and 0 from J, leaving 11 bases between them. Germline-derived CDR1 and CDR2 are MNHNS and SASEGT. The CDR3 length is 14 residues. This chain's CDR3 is CASSRGFMNTEAFF. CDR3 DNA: TGTGCCAGCAGCCGAGGATTTATGAACACTGAAGCTTTCTTT.

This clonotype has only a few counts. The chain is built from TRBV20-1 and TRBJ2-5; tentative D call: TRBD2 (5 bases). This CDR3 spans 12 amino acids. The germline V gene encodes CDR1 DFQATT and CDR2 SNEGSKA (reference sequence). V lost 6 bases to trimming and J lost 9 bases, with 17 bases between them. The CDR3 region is CSASGLPGAQYF. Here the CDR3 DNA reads TGCAGTGCGAGTGGACTGCCTGGGGCCCAGTACTTC.

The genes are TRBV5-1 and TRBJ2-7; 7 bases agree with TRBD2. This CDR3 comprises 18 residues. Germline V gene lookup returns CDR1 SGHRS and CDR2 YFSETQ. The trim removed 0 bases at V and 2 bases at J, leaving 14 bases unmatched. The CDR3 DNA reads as TGCGCCAGCAGCTTGGGTGGTAGTAGCGGGTATGCTGCCTACGAGCAGTACTTC. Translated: CASSLGGSSGYAAYEQYF. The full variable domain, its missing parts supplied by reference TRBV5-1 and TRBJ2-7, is KAGVTQTPRYLIKTRGQQVTLSCSPISGHRSVSWYQQTPGQGLQFLFEYFSETQRNKGNFPGRFSGRQFSNSRSEMNVSTLELGDSALYLCASSLGGSSGYAAYEQYFGPGTRLTVT.

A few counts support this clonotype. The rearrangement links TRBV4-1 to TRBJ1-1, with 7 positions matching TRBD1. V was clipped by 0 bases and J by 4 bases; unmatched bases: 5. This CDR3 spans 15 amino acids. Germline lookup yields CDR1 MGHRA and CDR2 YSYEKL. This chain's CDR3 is CASSQEWQGGTEAFF. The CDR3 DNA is TGCGCCAGCAGCCAAGAATGGCAGGGGGGCACTGAAGCTTTCTTT.

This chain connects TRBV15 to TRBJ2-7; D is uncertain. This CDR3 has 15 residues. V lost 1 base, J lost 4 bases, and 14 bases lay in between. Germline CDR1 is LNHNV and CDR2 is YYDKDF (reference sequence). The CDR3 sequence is CATSRGHDSRYEQYF. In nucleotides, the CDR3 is TGTGCCACCAGCAGAGGTCATGACTCCCGATACGAGCAGTACTTC.

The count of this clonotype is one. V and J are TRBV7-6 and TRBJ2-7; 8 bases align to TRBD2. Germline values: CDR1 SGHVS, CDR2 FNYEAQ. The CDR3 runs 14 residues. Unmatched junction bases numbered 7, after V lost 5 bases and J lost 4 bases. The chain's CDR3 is CASSPGLDLYEQYF. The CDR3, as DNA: TGTGCCAGCAGCCCGGGACTAGATCTATACGAGCAGTACTTC.